The count of the clone carrying this T cell receptor (beta chain) is one. This specimen belongs to a study of T cell changes during pregnancy in multiple sclerosis. Data came from immunoSEQ multiplex PCR; TCRdb stores just in-frame clones and leaves some out. Here the sample spans roughly 80,000 clones, 93% being singletons. CDR3 size: 15 residues. Germline V lookup: CDR1 SGHRS, CDR2 YFSETQ. Unmatched junction bases numbered 10, after V lost 5 bases and J lost 5 bases. The source material was peripheral blood, sampled in the second trimester of pregnancy. The chain uses TRBV5-1 and TRBJ1-1; TRBD1 aligns across 9 bases. This clonotype was obtained from a female donor with multiple sclerosis, enrolled in a pregnancy study. CDR3 coding DNA: TGCGCCAGCAGAAAGACGGGACAGGGAAGGACTGAAGCTTTCTTT. This codes for CASRKTGQGRTEAFF.